The text below deals with one T cell receptor (beta chain). The CDR3 totals 14 residues. The V end lost 7 bases, the J end lost 0 bases, and 10 bases lay between the germline ends. The germline CDR1 and CDR2 sequences are MNHEY and SVGAGI. These data belong to a study of blood T cell repertoires in COVID-19. Profiling relied on immunoSEQ multiplex PCR, and the TCRdb table lists in-frame clones only, not all of them. Of about 87,000 clones listed, 70% to 90% are singletons. The sample comprised peripheral blood. This TCR derives from a woman older than 75 with COVID-19, enrolled during active disease. The chain uses TRBV6-5 and TRBJ1-5, with a weak D call TRBD1 (6 bases). The CDR3 DNA is TGTGCCAGCATGAGACAGGTTAGCAATCAGCCCCAGCATTTT. Translating it yields CASMRQVSNQPQHF.